Presented here are 26 T cell receptor beta chains from one specimen sequenced in a study of blood T cell repertoires in COVID-19. The protocol was immunoSEQ multiplex PCR, while the TCRdb copy is restricted to in-frame clones and leaves out a portion. The table has some 450,000 clones, around 88% seen once. The sequenced sample was peripheral blood. The receptors were sampled from a woman aged 50 to 65 with COVID-19, enrolled during active disease.

This clone was recorded only once. The chain is built from TRBV28 and TRBJ2-3, with 9 bases lining up with TRBD2. Trimming at V came to 6 bases and at J to 0 bases, leaving 7 bases not matched to a gene. This CDR3 contains 16 residues. CDR1 and CDR2 (germline): MDHEN, SYDVKM. CDR3 sequence reads: CASSSGGTLSTDTQYF. The CDR3, as DNA: TGTGCCAGCAGCAGCGGGGGGACCCTAAGCACAGATACGCAGTATTTT.

In regard to this clone: At one end the junction does not follow the germline gene, possibly because of a read error. J is TRBJ1-3 and V is TRBV30, with no clear D. The CDR3 sequence is 13 residues long. Germline V gene data show CDR1 as GTSNPN and CDR2 as SVGIG (reference sequence). CDR3 sequence: CAWSVRQPPLTAF. The DNA for the CDR3 is TGTGCCTGGAGTGTCCGTCAGCCTCCGCTTACAGCTTTT.

The chain joins TRBV19 to TRBJ2-5; 8 bases line up with TRBD1. The V gene's germline CDR1 is LNHDA and CDR2 SQIVND (reference sequence). The CDR3 has 13 residues. Germline trimming cut 5 bases from V and 4 bases from J; bases unmatched to any gene: 3. The CDR3 DNA reads TGTGCCAGTAGTGCAGGACAGGGAGAGACCCAGTACTTC. Amino acid sequence: CASSAGQGETQYF.

This chain connects TRBV30 to TRBJ1-1; D unresolved. Trimming pared 2 bases from V and 5 bases from J, leaving 18 bases between. This CDR3 is 15 amino acids long. Germline V lookup: CDR1 GTSNPN, CDR2 SVGIG (reference sequence). The CDR3 is CAWSSPWSGKTEAFF. The CDR3 DNA reads TGTGCCTGGAGTTCTCCCTGGAGCGGCAAAACTGAAGCTTTCTTT.

The CDR3 DNA reads TGCGCCAGCAGTGAACCCGACAGGGCGAATTCACCCCTCCACTTT. It codes for CASSEPDRANSPLHF. The chain joins TRBV10-1 to TRBJ1-6; 7 nucleotides match TRBD1. CDR1 is WNHNN, CDR2 SYGVQD, per germline (reference sequence). This CDR3 region has 15 residues. Losses at the gene ends were 3 bases for V and 7 bases for J; bases not matched to a gene: 6.

The chain is built from TRBV12-3 or TRBV12-4 and TRBJ2-7, with unresolved D. The CDR3 is 11 amino acids. With 6 bases removed from V and 2 bases from J, the gap between germline ends came to 5 bases. The CDR3 is CASSRAYEQYF. Written as DNA, the CDR3 is TGTGCCAGCAGCCGAGCCTACGAGCAGTACTTC.

V gene TRBV2 combines with J gene TRBJ1-5; D ambiguous. Per the germline V gene, CDR1 is SNHLY and CDR2 is FYNNEI. There are 13 residues in the CDR3. Trimming removed 3 bases from V and 5 bases from J, with 8 bases in between. Here the CDR3 reads CASSEAPYQPQHF. CDR3 in DNA: TGTGCCAGCAGTGAGGCACCCTATCAGCCCCAGCATTTT.

This chain links TRBV30 with TRBJ2-3; 8 bases fit TRBD2. The germline V gene has CDR1 GTSNPN and CDR2 SVGIG (reference sequence). This CDR3 has 15 amino acids. After removal of 2 bases from V and 2 bases from J, the junction contained 6 bases not matched to a gene. The CDR3 spells CAWSLLAVNTDTQYF. CDR3 bases: TGTGCCTGGAGTCTACTAGCGGTAAACACAGATACGCAGTATTTT.

DNA of the CDR3: TGTGCCAGCAGCTTAGATAGACCGGGGCAGTACTTC. Translating it yields CASSLDRPGQYF. The rearrangement joins TRBV11-2 to TRBJ2-7, with D unresolved. V was cut by 0 bases and J by 9 bases, with 9 bases left in between. Germline V gene sequence: CDR1 SGHAT, CDR2 FQNNGV. There are 12 residues in the CDR3.

V gene TRBV19 combines with J gene TRBJ1-4; D remains unclear. CDR3 length equals 14 residues. Germline values: CDR1 LNHDA, CDR2 SQIVND (reference sequence). V was shortened by 4 bases and J by 0 bases, with 6 bases between the two germline ends. CDR3 coding DNA: TGTGCCAGTAGTACACAGCCAACTAATGAAAAACTGTTTTTT. Its translation: CASSTQPTNEKLFF. The full variable domain, its missing parts supplied by reference TRBV19 and TRBJ1-4, is DGGITQSPKYLFRKEGQNVTLSCEQNLNHDAMYWYRQDPGQGLRLIYYSQIVNDFQKGDIAEGYSVSREKKESFPLTVTSAQKNPTAFYLCASSTQPTNEKLFFGSGTQLSVL.

The rearrangement links TRBV6-1 to TRBJ1-1; no definite D call. Germline V lookup: CDR1 MNHNS, CDR2 SASEGT. This CDR3 contains 16 residues. V lost 1 base and J lost 4, with 16 bases in between. The DNA of the CDR3 is TGTGCCAGCAGTGAAGGGGAGGCCTTCGCGGGCACTGAAGCTTTCTTT. Protein product: CASSEGEAFAGTEAFF.

This chain joins TRBV27 and TRBJ2-7; 7 nucleotides line up with TRBD2. Germline V lookup: CDR1 MNHEY, CDR2 SMNVEV (reference sequence). CDR3 length: 14 residues. Trimming took 2 bases from V and 0 from J; bases not matched to a gene: 1. The CDR3 sequence is CASSLGGSSYEQYF. In nucleotides, the CDR3 is TGTGCCAGCAGTTTAGGCGGGAGCTCCTACGAGCAGTACTTC.

The chain is built from TRBV6-5 and TRBJ1-5; D might be TRBD1 (6 bases). The germline V gene encodes CDR1 MNHEY and CDR2 SVGAGI. The CDR3 spans 14 residues. V was pared by 7 bases and J by 5 bases, with 15 bases between. The chain's CDR3 is CASNVRGSYQPQHF. In DNA form, the CDR3 reads TGTGCCAGCAACGTTAGGGGGTCTTATCAGCCCCAGCATTTT.

The rearrangement links TRBV28 to TRBJ1-1; 9 bases align to TRBD1. The V gene's germline CDR1 is MDHEN and CDR2 SYDVKM. V dropped 4 bases and J dropped 10; count of bases not matched to a gene: 4. The CDR3 totals 12 residues. The CDR3 sequence: CASSSGTGLAFF. CDR3 DNA sequence: TGTGCCAGCAGTTCAGGGACAGGGCTAGCTTTCTTT.

This rearrangement joins TRBV6-5 to TRBJ1-5, with 7 bases fitting TRBD1. From germline, CDR1 is MNHEY and CDR2 SVGAGI. The CDR3 sequence is 15 residues long. V was pared by 7 bases and J by 0 bases, with 6 bases of the junction left unmatched. The CDR3: CASKNRGSSNQPQHF. CDR3 DNA: TGTGCCAGCAAAAACAGGGGAAGTAGCAATCAGCCCCAGCATTTT.

CDR3 bases: TGTGCCAGCAGCTCTGGACAGGGGGCAAGGGAGCCCCAGCATTTT. This sequence encodes CASSSGQGAREPQHF. This sequence joins TRBV5-8 and TRBJ1-5; 11 positions match TRBD1. The CDR3 totals 15 residues. CDR1 and CDR2 from the germline V gene are SGHTS and YDEGEE. V lost 3 bases, J lost 8 bases, and 7 bases stayed unmatched.

The rearrangement uses TRBV30 and TRBJ1-1; 7 bases match TRBD1. Germline trimming cut 8 bases from V and 7 bases from J; bases unmatched to any gene: 13. The germline CDR1 and CDR2 sequences are GTSNPN and SVGIG (reference sequence). The CDR3 sequence is 13 residues long. The CDR3: CAGNHRGLGEAFF. The CDR3 bases are TGTGCCGGAAACCACAGGGGACTGGGTGAAGCTTTCTTT.

V gene TRBV5-1 combines with J gene TRBJ1-1, with 7 positions matching TRBD1. Germline trimming cut 0 bases from V and 7 bases from J; bases unmatched to any gene: 12. Germline assignment: CDR1 SGHRS and CDR2 YFSETQ. CDR3 length equals 16 residues. The CDR3 sequence: CASSLAAQGQGIEAFF. Written as DNA, the CDR3 is TGCGCCAGCAGCTTGGCTGCACAGGGGCAAGGCATTGAAGCTTTCTTT.

The CDR3 nucleotides read TGTGCCAGCAGCCTGACCGAGCGGGGACTCAAAGATACGCAGTATTTT. This gives the protein CASSLTERGLKDTQYF. V and J are TRBV3-1 (or the pseudogene TRBV3-2) and TRBJ2-3, with 7 bases that match TRBD2. The CDR3 totals 16 residues. V gave up 4 bases and J gave up 5 bases; unmatched junction bases: 12. The V gene's germline CDR1 is LGHDT and CDR2 YNNKEL (reference sequence).

The chain is built from TRBV28 and TRBJ1-1; D gene uncertain. Trimming took 7 bases from V and 0 from J, leaving 12 bases between them. The CDR3 totals 14 residues. CDR1 is MDHEN, CDR2 SYDVKM, per germline. As DNA, the CDR3 is TGTGCCAGCATGATACAGCTCATGAACACTGAAGCTTTCTTT. Its translation: CASMIQLMNTEAFF.

This rearrangement joins TRBV30 to TRBJ1-1; TRBD1 agrees at 7 bases. V shed 3 bases and J 3 bases; nucleotides not matched to a gene: 4. This CDR3 spans 13 amino acids. Germline V gives CDR1 GTSNPN, CDR2 SVGIG (reference sequence). CDR3 protein: CAWRSQGDTEAFF. In DNA, the CDR3 is TGTGCCTGGAGGTCGCAGGGGGACACTGAAGCTTTCTTT.

V and J are TRBV19 and TRBJ1-5, with a possible D match to TRBD1 (6 bases). Germline V lookup: CDR1 LNHDA, CDR2 SQIVND (reference sequence). The length of the CDR3 is 14 residues. V was shortened by 9 bases and J by 5 bases, with 17 bases between the two germline ends. CDR3 sequence (DNA): TGTGCCAGCCAAAACATGGGGGCCTATCAGCCCCAGCATTTT. This sequence encodes CASQNMGAYQPQHF.

V usage is TRBV6-6 and J usage is TRBJ1-1, with D possibly TRBD1 on 5 matching bases. This CDR3 is built from 16 residues. CDR1 is MNHNY and CDR2 is SVGAGI in the germline V gene (reference sequence). Trimming took off 2 bases at V and 3 bases at J, with 16 bases between the two ends. The CDR3 DNA reads TGTGCCAGCAGTTACCACGCCACCAGGGCTGACACTGAAGCTTTCTTT. This encodes CASSYHATRADTEAFF.

This clone has just a few counts. The chain employs TRBV2 and TRBJ1-5, with D maybe TRBD1 (6 bases). Germline V CDR1 and CDR2: SNHLY, FYNNEI. V lost 10 bases, J lost 4 bases, and 14 bases lay in between. CDR3 length equals 13 residues. CDR3 coding DNA: TGTGCCACCATGAGGGACACAAATCAGCCCCAGCATTTT. Residues: CATMRDTNQPQHF.

The chain employs TRBV10-3 and TRBJ2-7; maybe TRBD2 (6 bases). This CDR3 spans 13 amino acids. The V end lost 3 bases, the J end lost 12 bases, and 18 bases lay between the germline ends. Germline V gives CDR1 ENHRY, CDR2 SYGVKD. CDR3 sequence: CAISDGHTVEGYF. The CDR3 DNA reads TGTGCCATCAGTGATGGGCACACGGTGGAGGGGTACTTC.

The genes are TRBV2 and TRBJ2-1; D is unresolved. With 7 bases removed from V and 0 bases from J, the gap between germline ends came to 7 bases. From germline, CDR1 is SNHLY and CDR2 FYNNEI. The CDR3 is 13 residues long. The CDR3 is CASIKRSYNEQFF. In DNA form, the CDR3 reads TGTGCCAGCATAAAGCGCTCCTACAATGAGCAGTTCTTC.